Following are 24 T cell receptor beta chains from one sample sequenced in a study of T cells in Graves' hyperthyroidism and ophthalmopathy. RNA transcripts gave rise to amplified TCR beta CDR3 regions. Carried out on the TCR CDR3, a first-round RT-PCR used the HTBI primer set. TCRdb analysed the multiplex PCR reads with MiXCR anew, one entry per CDR3 protein. The repertoire holds roughly 290,000 distinct CDR3 sequences, with around 15% as singletons. The sequencing sample was made of blood. Receptors originate from a woman in her forties with Graves' hyperthyroidism.

This clonotype has just a few counts. CDR3 nucleotides: TGTGCCAGCACCGAGCCAGCGGAGTTCAATGAGCAGTTCTTC. This translates into CASTEPAEFNEQFF. The V call is TRBV28, the J call TRBJ2-1; D is possibly TRBD2 (5 bases). The V gene lost 7 bases and the J gene lost 6 bases, with 16 bases spanning the gap. Germline CDR1 MDHEN, CDR2 SYDVKM. This CDR3 is built from 14 residues. Supplemented by reference TRBV28 and TRBJ2-1, the full variable domain reads DVKVTQSSRYLVKRTGEKVFLECVQDMDHENMFWYRQDPGLGLRLIYFSYDVKMKEKGDIPEGYSVSREKKERFSLILESASTNQTSMYLCASTEPAEFNEQFFGPGTRLTVL.

This clonotype was detected many times. The chain joins TRBV2 to TRBJ2-2; D unclear. The CDR3 length is 16 residues. Germline V gives CDR1 SNHLY, CDR2 FYNNEI. V lost 0 bases and J lost 6, with 14 bases in between. The CDR3 coding sequence is TGTGCCAGCAGTGAAGCAATGGCAGCAAAAGCCGGGGAGCTGTTTTTT. Amino acids: CASSEAMAAKAGELFF.

There are many counts of this clonotype. The V and J genes are TRBV28 and TRBJ2-1, with D perhaps TRBD2 (5 bases). Deletions cut 5 bases from V and 7 bases from J, with 15 bases between. The CDR3 is 14 residues long. CDR1 MDHEN and CDR2 SYDVKM come from the germline V gene. CDR3 loop: CASSPLEVLNEQFF. The CDR3 nucleotides are TGTGCCAGCAGTCCCCTGGAGGTTTTGAATGAGCAGTTCTTC.

In its sample, this clonotype was seen a few times. The chain uses TRBV24-1 and TRBJ2-3; D is possibly TRBD2 (6 bases). The CDR3 totals 15 residues. V gave up 4 bases and J gave up 4 bases, with 14 bases separating them. Germline CDR1 and CDR2: KGHDR and SFDVKD. The CDR3: CATSESRDSADTQYF. DNA of the CDR3: TGTGCCACCAGTGAGTCCCGGGACTCGGCAGATACGCAGTATTTT.

The V gene is TRBV19, the J gene TRBJ2-7, with a tentative D call TRBD2 (6 bases). Germline V gives CDR1 LNHDA, CDR2 SQIVND (reference sequence). The ends were cut back, 3 bases at V and 6 bases at J, with 12 bases in the middle. The CDR3 loop spans 13 amino acids. CDR3 residues: CASSIGPGVEQYF. In nucleotides, the CDR3 is TGTGCCAGTAGTATCGGTCCGGGGGTCGAGCAGTACTTC.

Here the CDR3 DNA reads TGCGCCAGCAGTGAGTCCCAGGCCGATCACGAGCAGTACTTC. Translation: CASSESQADHEQYF. The chain employs TRBV10-2 and TRBJ2-7; D not resolved. The CDR3 runs to 14 residues. The V end was cut by 0 bases, the J end by 5 bases, with 11 bases between. Germline assignment: CDR1 WSHSY and CDR2 SAAADI.

In its sample, this clonotype was seen many times. J is TRBJ1-1 and V is TRBV20-1, with D unclear. The CDR3 is 13 residues long. The germline V gene encodes CDR1 DFQATT and CDR2 SNEGSKA (reference sequence). V lost 2 bases, J lost 0 bases, and 7 bases lay in between. The CDR3 DNA sequence: TGCAGTGCTAGAAAGGACCTGAACACTGAAGCTTTCTTT. Residues: CSARKDLNTEAFF.

This clonotype was seen repeatedly, ten times or more. One end of the junction fails to match germline, which may point to a read error. The chain recombines TRBV29-1 with TRBJ2-2; TRBD2 matches 11 bases. The CDR3 is made up of 16 amino acids. Germline lookup yields CDR1 SQVTM and CDR2 ANQGSEA. In DNA, the CDR3 is TGCAGCGTCGAAGCAGATAGCGGGAGGGCCACTGGGGAGCTGTTTTTT. The encoded protein is CSVEADSGRATGELFF.

There are many counts of this clonotype. This chain joins TRBV3-1 and TRBJ1-2; perhaps TRBD1 as D (6 bases). The CDR3 contains 13 residues. Germline CDR1 LGHDT, CDR2 YNNKEL (reference sequence). V was clipped by 1 base and J by 4 bases, with 7 bases between them. CDR3 nucleotide sequence: TGTGCCAGCAGCCAAGGGGACATCTATGGCTACACCTTC. Its protein product is CASSQGDIYGYTF. Based on the CDR3 plus reference TRBV3-1 and TRBJ1-2, the full variable domain is DTAVSQTPKYLVTQMGNDKSIKCEQNLGHDTMYWYKQDSKKFLKIMFSYNNKELIINETVPNRFSPKSPDKAHLNLHINSLELGDSAVYFCASSQGDIYGYTFGSGTRLTVV.

This clonotype was counted ten times or more. The chain couples TRBV24-1 to TRBJ1-1; D perhaps matches TRBD1 (6 bases). The CDR3 extends over 16 amino acids. Germline lookup yields CDR1 KGHDR and CDR2 SFDVKD. Trimming stripped 9 bases from V and 7 bases from J, with 26 bases between. As DNA, the CDR3 is TGTGCCACCTCATTGGGGACTCAAGACAGGCACTATGAAGCTTTCTTT. This codes for CATSLGTQDRHYEAFF.

The J gene is TRBJ2-1, the V gene TRBV14, with 9 bases that match TRBD2. J lost 2 bases, V lost 4 bases, and 6 bases had no gene match. The CDR3 loop spans 16 amino acids. Germline lookup yields CDR1 SGHDN and CDR2 FVKESK. The CDR3 protein is CASSLLSGGPYNEQFF. The CDR3 DNA sequence: TGTGCCAGCAGCCTTCTTAGCGGGGGTCCCTACAATGAGCAGTTCTTC. The full variable domain, in which reference TRBV14 and TRBJ2-1 provide the parts outside the CDR3, is EAGVTQFPSHSVIEKGQTVTLRCDPISGHDNLYWYRRVMGKEIKFLLHFVKESKQDESGMPNNRFLAERTGGTYSTLKVQPAELEDSGVYFCASSLLSGGPYNEQFFGPGTRLTVL.

This clonotype was detected many times. V gene TRBV12-3 or TRBV12-4 combines with J gene TRBJ2-7, with TRBD2 identical over 10 bases. V lost 4 bases and J lost 4; bases outside the gene matches: 13. This CDR3 comprises 17 residues. The CDR3 DNA follows: TGTGCCAGCAGTTCCGCCCGTGGGCTAGCGGGAGTTTACGAGCAGTACTTC. Protein product: CASSSARGLAGVYEQYF.

This clonotype was counted once. This sequence joins TRBV28 and TRBJ2-1; tentative D call: TRBD2 (6 bases). The V end lost 2 bases, the J end lost 15 bases, and 17 bases lay between the germline ends. Germline V CDR1 and CDR2: MDHEN, SYDVKM. The CDR3 length is 13 residues. Written as DNA, the CDR3 is TGTGCCAGCAGTTTAGTCTCTGAGACTAGAGGGTTCTTC. It translates to CASSLVSETRGFF.

The genes are TRBV30 and TRBJ2-4, with D perhaps being TRBD1 or TRBD2 (5 bases each). The V gene's germline CDR1 is GTSNPN and CDR2 SVGIG (reference sequence). This CDR3 is built from 11 residues. V was pared by 2 bases and J by 11 bases, with 10 bases between. The chain's CDR3 is CAWSPGLVQYF. The CDR3 region has the DNA TGTGCCTGGAGTCCGGGGCTTGTTCAGTACTTC.

This clonotype was observed a handful of times. This chain uses TRBV7-9 with TRBJ2-6, with D tentatively TRBD2 (6 bases). The CDR3 is made up of 15 amino acids. V lost 7 bases to trimming and J lost 4 bases, with 14 bases between them. Germline lookup yields CDR1 SEHNR and CDR2 FQNEAQ (reference sequence). The CDR3 spells CASTPSGWGANVLTF. Written as DNA, the CDR3 is TGTGCCAGCACCCCCAGCGGGTGGGGGGCCAACGTCCTGACTTTC.

The chain joins TRBV19 to TRBJ2-7; D is undetermined. Deletions cut 1 base from V and 0 bases from J, with 13 bases between. The germline V gene has CDR1 LNHDA and CDR2 SQIVND (reference sequence). CDR3 length: 16 residues. The DNA of the CDR3 is TGTGCCAGTAGTATAGGGTCCAGCTACAGCTCCTACGAGCAGTACTTC. Its translation is CASSIGSSYSSYEQYF.

In its sample, this clonotype was seen a few times. The rearrangement links TRBV19 to TRBJ1-1; TRBD1 matches at 11 bases. The CDR3 totals 15 residues. The V segment lost 3 bases and the J segment 3 bases; nucleotides outside the gene matches: 3. Germline V gives CDR1 LNHDA, CDR2 SQIVND (reference sequence). The CDR3 reads CASSIGQGAHTEAFF. The CDR3 nucleotides read TGTGCCAGTAGTATCGGACAGGGGGCGCACACTGAAGCTTTCTTT.

There are many counts of this clonotype. This rearrangement joins TRBV6-1 to TRBJ1-1; D is undetermined. The length of the CDR3 is 12 residues. Looked up from germline, CDR1 is MNHNS and CDR2 is SASEGT. Deletions cut 2 bases from V and 3 bases from J, with 4 bases between. CDR3 amino acids: CASSEPDTEAFF. For the CDR3, the DNA is TGTGCCAGCAGTGAACCGGACACTGAAGCTTTCTTT.

This clonotype was seen many times. The chain uses TRBV2 and TRBJ2-5, with D hard to call. CDR1 SNHLY and CDR2 FYNNEI come from the germline V gene. V lost 7 bases and J 1 base, leaving 7 bases between the germline ends. The CDR3 has 12 residues. CDR3 sequence (DNA): TGTGCCAGCAAACAGACCCAAGAGACCCAGTACTTC. Its translation: CASKQTQETQYF.

This clonotype turned up a few times. V usage is TRBV20-1 and J usage is TRBJ2-1, with a tentative D call TRBD2 (6 bases). The CDR3 loop spans 16 amino acids. Germline V lookup: CDR1 DFQATT, CDR2 SNEGSKA (reference sequence). V lost 0 bases, J lost 7 bases, and 19 bases lay in between. CDR3 coding DNA: TGCAGTGCTAGAGATGGAGGGTCTCGCCGCATGAATGAGCAGTTCTTC. Translated, it gives CSARDGGSRRMNEQFF.

The table lists this clonotype with many counts. V gene TRBV20-1 combines with J gene TRBJ2-4; 12 bases align to TRBD2. This CDR3 spans 17 amino acids. CDR1 is DFQATT, CDR2 SNEGSKA, per germline (reference sequence). CDR3 DNA: TGCAGCGGGAAACTAGCGGGAGGACCGACGGGGGGGGTCATTCAGTACTTC. Its protein is CSGKLAGGPTGGVIQYF.

This clonotype was observed many times. The V call is TRBV5-6, the J call TRBJ1-4, with D maybe TRBD1 (5 bases). Germline CDR1 and CDR2: SGHDT and YYEEEE. The CDR3 is 16 residues long. With 4 bases removed from V and 0 bases from J, the gap between germline ends came to 13 bases. The CDR3 sequence is CASSRRGAATNEKLFF. In nucleotides, the CDR3 is TGTGCCAGCAGCCGGCGAGGGGCGGCAACTAATGAAAAACTGTTTTTT.

This clonotype has only a few counts. The V gene is TRBV6-1, the J gene TRBJ1-2; a weak D match, TRBD1 (6 bases). The CDR3 spans 14 residues. Germline CDR1 MNHNS, CDR2 SASEGT. Trimming removed 1 base from V and 5 bases from J, with 11 bases in between. The CDR3 loop reads CASSEGTGTYGYTF. In nucleotides, the CDR3 is TGTGCCAGCAGTGAAGGTACAGGGACTTATGGCTACACCTTC.

As concerns this clonotype: A clone one base away is much larger, so this may be a read error. The V and J genes are TRBV19 and TRBJ1-1; 9 bases are shared with TRBD1. Trimming at V came to 6 bases and at J to 4 bases, leaving 6 bases not matched to a gene. This CDR3 comprises 14 residues. Germline CDR1 reads LNHDA; CDR2 reads SQIVND (reference sequence). As DNA, the CDR3 is TGTGCCAGTAGCAGAGACAGGGGGAGCACTGAAGCTTTCTTT. It is translated as CASSRDRGSTEAFF.